What follows are 21 T cell receptor beta chains derived from one specimen sequenced in a study of blood T cell repertoires in COVID-19. Clones were sequenced by immunoSEQ multiplex PCR, and TCRdb holds only the in-frame ones, with some missing. The table shows 300,000 to 400,000 clones, with roughly 86% occurring only once. Sequencing used peripheral blood. The receptors here all came from a man between 25 and 39 years old with COVID-19, enrolled during active disease.

The genes are TRBV5-5 and TRBJ1-6, with TRBD1 as a possible D gene (6 bases). The CDR3 runs 16 residues. The germline gives CDR1 SGHKS, CDR2 YYEKEE (reference sequence). V dropped 0 bases and J dropped 1 base, with 8 bases sitting between them. The DNA of the CDR3 is TGTGCCAGCAGCTTGGGGGGGCTATCCTATAATTCACCCCTCCACTTT. Encoded protein: CASSLGGLSYNSPLHF.

This chain uses TRBV12-5 with TRBJ2-7, with D tentatively TRBD1 (6 bases). Per germline, CDR1 LGHNT and CDR2 FRNRAP. V was cut by 4 bases and J by 4 bases, with 17 bases left in between. The CDR3 extends over 15 amino acids. The CDR3 is CASGSAPDSYYEQYF. CDR3 nucleotide sequence: TGTGCTAGTGGTTCCGCCCCGGACAGTTATTACGAGCAGTACTTC.

This chain links TRBV7-2 with TRBJ1-1; D is ambiguous. The CDR3 has 12 residues. With 1 base removed from V and 8 bases from J, the gap between germline ends came to 8 bases. Germline loops: CDR1 SGHTA, CDR2 FQGNSA. The CDR3 here is CASSLDWREAFF. Here the CDR3 DNA reads TGTGCCAGCAGCTTAGATTGGCGGGAAGCTTTCTTT.

The chain has TRBV10-1 and TRBJ2-5; D ambiguous. The germline V and J ends were trimmed by 3 bases and 8 bases, with 4 bases remaining between them. The CDR3 runs to 10 residues. The V gene's germline CDR1 is WNHNN and CDR2 SYGVQD (reference sequence). The CDR3 DNA reads TGCGCCAGCAGTGATAGTACCCAGTACTTC. Protein sequence: CASSDSTQYF.

The chain employs TRBV19 and TRBJ2-7, with TRBD2 identical over 9 bases. The V gene's germline CDR1 is LNHDA and CDR2 SQIVND (reference sequence). CDR3 length: 15 residues. The junction had 2 bases not matched to a gene; V was cut back by 0 bases and J by 2 bases. The CDR3 here is CASSIDGTSPYEQYF. In nucleotides, the CDR3 is TGTGCCAGTAGTATAGACGGGACTAGCCCCTACGAGCAGTACTTC.

CDR3 region: CASSMTTGATEAFF. As DNA, the CDR3 is TGTGCCAGTAGTATGACCACAGGGGCCACTGAAGCTTTCTTT. V and J are TRBV19 and TRBJ1-1, with 7 bases lining up with TRBD1. The CDR3 runs 14 residues. Germline V gene sequence: CDR1 LNHDA, CDR2 SQIVND (reference sequence). V shed 3 bases and J 4 bases; nucleotides not matched to a gene: 5.

The genes are TRBV25-1 and TRBJ2-5, with TRBD1 identical over 9 bases. The germline V gene has CDR1 MGHDK and CDR2 SYGVNS. This CDR3 comprises 16 residues. The trim removed 4 bases at V and 2 bases at J, leaving 8 bases unmatched. DNA for the CDR3: TGTGCCAGCAGTGGGGACAGGGATGATGGGCAAGAGACCCAGTACTTC. Residues: CASSGDRDDGQETQYF.

The genes are TRBV3-1 (or the pseudogene TRBV3-2) and TRBJ1-4; possibly TRBD1 for D (5 bases). The CDR3 sequence is 11 residues long. V was trimmed by 2 bases and J by 14 bases, leaving 9 bases between them. Germline CDR1 and CDR2: LGHDT and YNNKEL (reference sequence). Written as DNA, the CDR3 is TGTGCCAGCAGCCAATCAGGGTCCCTGTTTTTT. The encoded protein is CASSQSGSLFF.

This clone was counted a single time. V gene TRBV9 combines with J gene TRBJ2-6; D uncertain. The CDR3 length is 16 residues. Trimming left V 4 bases short and J 0 bases short, with 11 bases between. Germline V gene sequence: CDR1 SGDLS, CDR2 YYNGEE. CDR3 coding DNA: TGTGCCAGCAGCCCCCCACAGAACTCTGGGGCCAACGTCCTGACTTTC. Protein: CASSPPQNSGANVLTF.

This chain's CDR3 is CASRPEPWGNTIYF. CDR3 nucleotides: TGTGCCAGCAGACCGGAGCCCTGGGGAAACACCATATATTTT. The V and J genes are TRBV6-5 and TRBJ1-3; no reliable D call. Trimming shortened V by 6 bases and J by 4 bases, and 13 bases separated the two germline ends. The CDR3 runs 14 residues. CDR1 MNHEY and CDR2 SVGAGI come from the germline V gene.

The CDR3 here is CASTQAGGSQETQYF. In DNA, the CDR3 is TGTGCCAGCACCCAAGCGGGAGGGAGTCAAGAGACCCAGTACTTC. The rearrangement joins TRBV9 to TRBJ2-5, with 10 bases lining up with TRBD2. The CDR3 sequence is 15 residues long. V lost 6 bases, J lost 2 bases, and 7 bases stayed unmatched. The germline V gene encodes CDR1 SGDLS and CDR2 YYNGEE.

In nucleotides, the CDR3 is TGTGCCAGCAGCACAGGGTCGGCTGGCTACACCTTC. As protein: CASSTGSAGYTF. J is TRBJ1-2 and V is TRBV6-1, with a tentative D call TRBD1 (6 bases). CDR1 and CDR2 (germline): MNHNS, SASEGT. The CDR3 runs to 12 residues. Trimming removed 6 bases at V and 7 bases at J, with 12 bases between.

This chain joins TRBV28 and TRBJ2-2, with TRBD2 matching 8 bases. CDR1 is MDHEN and CDR2 is SYDVKM in the germline V gene. V shed 10 bases and J 0 bases; nucleotides not matched to a gene: 7. This CDR3 is built from 15 residues. CDR3 sequence: CATQRESTNTGELFF. The CDR3 nucleotides read TGTGCCACCCAGCGGGAGTCCACGAACACCGGGGAGCTGTTTTTT.

This chain's CDR3 is CSVEPGETQYF. DNA of the CDR3: TGCAGCGTTGAGCCAGGGGAGACCCAGTACTTC. The genes are TRBV29-1 and TRBJ2-5, with D maybe TRBD1 (5 bases). Germline V gene data show CDR1 as SQVTM and CDR2 as ANQGSEA. Trimming shortened V by 3 bases and J by 5 bases, and 7 bases separated the two germline ends. The CDR3 is 11 amino acids.

This clone came up once. The chain has TRBV24-1 and TRBJ2-7; D possibly corresponds to TRBD2 (5 bases). Trimming removed 6 bases at V and 7 bases at J, with 21 bases between. The CDR3 consists of 15 residues. Germline V gene lookup returns CDR1 KGHDR and CDR2 SFDVKD. The CDR3 DNA reads TGTGCCACCAGTTTCGACGTCTTCGGGGTGAAGGAGCAGTACTTC. Translated: CATSFDVFGVKEQYF.

This clone was recorded once. J is TRBJ1-2 and V is TRBV28; tentatively, D is TRBD1 (5 bases). The CDR3 covers 15 residues. V lost 7 bases and J 3 bases, leaving 18 bases between the germline ends. Germline CDR1 and CDR2: MDHEN and SYDVKM. The CDR3 sequence: CASKLEAGRDYGYTF. The DNA for the CDR3 is TGTGCCAGCAAATTGGAAGCAGGGAGGGACTATGGCTACACCTTC.

The chain couples TRBV6-2 or TRBV6-3 to TRBJ2-1; possibly TRBD2 for D (6 bases). The CDR3 spans 15 residues. The germline CDR1 and CDR2 sequences are MNHEY and SVGEGT. Deletions cut 6 bases from V and 4 bases from J, with 16 bases between. CDR3 loop: CASSPDGGSYNEQFF. CDR3 coding DNA: TGTGCCAGCAGCCCCGACGGAGGGTCGTACAATGAGCAGTTCTTC.

In this sample, this clone turned up a few times. The CDR3 bases are TGTGCCAGCAGTTACTCGCGATTCGGGTTAAATGGCTACACCTTC. It encodes CASSYSRFGLNGYTF. The V and J genes are TRBV6-5 and TRBJ1-2; no firm D call. This CDR3 is 15 amino acids long. CDR1 is MNHEY and CDR2 is SVGAGI in the germline V gene. V lost 0 bases and J lost 6, with 14 bases in between.

V is TRBV10-3 and J is TRBJ1-5; D ambiguous. The V gene's germline CDR1 is ENHRY and CDR2 SYGVKD. The CDR3 contains 13 residues. The chain's CDR3 is CASQARSNQPQHF. CDR3 bases: TGTGCATCGCAAGCGAGAAGCAATCAGCCCCAGCATTTT.

The chain's CDR3 is CAISEGDRKTQYF. The CDR3 DNA sequence: TGTGCCATCAGTGAGGGGGACAGAAAGACCCAGTACTTC. The rearrangement links TRBV10-3 to TRBJ2-5; the match to TRBD1 covers 7 bases. This CDR3 region has 13 residues. V lost 2 bases to trimming and J lost 6 bases; unmatched junction nucleotides: 3. Germline V gene sequence: CDR1 ENHRY, CDR2 SYGVKD.

This chain's CDR3 is CASSVIRRGSGANVLTF. DNA for the CDR3: TGTGCCAGCAGCGTGATTAGGAGGGGATCTGGGGCCAACGTCCTGACTTTC. V is TRBV7-9 and J is TRBJ2-6, with D possibly TRBD2 on 6 matching bases. CDR1 and CDR2 from the germline V gene are SEHNR and FQNEAQ (reference sequence). The CDR3 is made up of 17 amino acids. Deletions cut 5 bases from V and 1 base from J, with 15 bases between.